The 30 T cell receptor beta chains in this list originate from one sample, sequenced in a study of control samples from healthy donors and cancer patients. Method: immunoSEQ multiplex PCR; TCRdb's copy keeps in-frame clones and lacks some. The sample has around 82,000 clones, 89% seen once. The sample was blood. These receptors were obtained from a man in his forties or fifties in good health.

The chain uses TRBV7-9 and TRBJ1-4; D gene uncertain. This CDR3 has 14 residues. In germline, CDR1 is SEHNR, CDR2 FQNEAQ (reference sequence). The germline V and J ends were trimmed by 5 bases and 7 bases, with 14 bases remaining between them. The CDR3 protein is CASSDRPYGEKLFF. The CDR3 nucleotides are TGTGCCAGCAGCGATAGACCCTACGGTGAAAAACTGTTTTTT.

In this sample, this clone turned up once. The chain uses TRBV5-4 and TRBJ1-2, with 9 nucleotides matching TRBD1. CDR3 length: 16 residues. Germline CDR1 is SGHNT and CDR2 is YYREEE (reference sequence). The trim removed 3 bases at V and 6 bases at J, leaving 12 bases unmatched. CDR3 in amino acids: CASSSLGGQGLNGYTF. CDR3 DNA sequence: TGTGCCAGCAGCTCCCTTGGGGGACAGGGCCTTAATGGCTACACCTTC.

V usage is TRBV6-5 and J usage is TRBJ2-1, with 7 nucleotides matching TRBD1. Germline V gene lookup returns CDR1 MNHEY and CDR2 SVGAGI. The V and J ends lost 2 bases and 10 bases, in that order; junction bases with no gene match: 11. CDR3 size: 15 residues. The CDR3 DNA reads TGTGCCAGCAGTTACGGGGGTCGAGGGGGCATAGAGCAGTTCTTC. Its translation is CASSYGGRGGIEQFF.

The chain is built from TRBV2 and TRBJ1-1; a possible D gene is TRBD1 (6 bases). CDR3 length: 14 residues. Germline-derived CDR1 and CDR2 are SNHLY and FYNNEI. Trimming stripped 1 base from V and 4 bases from J, with 10 bases between. For the CDR3, the DNA is TGTGCCAGCAGTGAAGGTCAGGGGTTCACTGAAGCTTTCTTT. Its protein is CASSEGQGFTEAFF.

On this clone: One end of the junction fails to match germline, which may point to a read error. This sample includes further DNA sequences coding for the same CDR3. This chain connects TRBV14 to TRBJ2-2; TRBD2 might be the D (6 bases). This CDR3 is built from 15 residues. Germline assignment: CDR1 SGHDN and CDR2 FVKESK. CDR3 loop: CASSQVLGGTGELFF. The DNA for the CDR3 is TGCGCCAGCAGCCAAGTTCTCGGGGGCACCGGGGAGCTGTTTTTT.

This clone has just a few counts. The chain combines TRBV27 with TRBJ2-1; 13 nucleotides agree with TRBD2. CDR3 size: 17 residues. Germline lookup yields CDR1 MNHEY and CDR2 SMNVEV (reference sequence). The trim removed 11 bases at V and 12 bases at J, leaving 22 bases unmatched. CDR3 in amino acids: CASRGGTSGATTMRQFF. The CDR3 DNA reads as TGTGCCTCTAGGGGGGGGACTAGCGGGGCCACTACAATGAGGCAGTTCTTC.

By share, this clone ranks as medium-sized. The chain links TRBV15 to TRBJ1-1, with D perhaps TRBD1 (5 bases). The germline CDR1 and CDR2 sequences are LNHNV and YYDKDF (reference sequence). The length of the CDR3 is 16 residues. Trimming cost V 8 bases and J 1 base, with 20 bases left between them. The CDR3 DNA reads TGTGCCACCTCCATATGGGGGGATTGGGAGAACACTGAAGCTTTCTTT. It translates to CATSIWGDWENTEAFF.

This clone was seen only once. The rearrangement joins TRBV30 to TRBJ2-7; possible D gene TRBD1, 6 bases. Trimming shortened V by 3 bases and J by 7 bases, and 19 bases separated the two germline ends. The CDR3 covers 14 residues. Germline assignment: CDR1 GTSNPN and CDR2 SVGIG (reference sequence). The CDR3 loop reads CAWRHSGVSGEQYF. CDR3 DNA: TGTGCCTGGAGACATTCAGGGGTATCTGGGGAGCAGTACTTC. Full variable domain (missing parts from reference TRBV30 and TRBJ2-7): SQTIHQWPATLVQPVGSPLSLECTVEGTSNPNLYWYRQAAGRGLQLLFYSVGIGQISSEVPQNLSASRPQDRQFILSSKKLLLSDSGFYLCAWRHSGVSGEQYFGPGTRLTVT.

The V gene is TRBV4-2, the J gene TRBJ2-3; 13 bases agree with TRBD2. V shed 6 bases, J shed 1 base, and the junction held 7 bases outside the gene matches. Germline CDR1 and CDR2: LGHNA and YNFKEQ. The CDR3 is 17 residues long. The CDR3: CASRTLAGGSRTDTQYF. The CDR3, as DNA: TGTGCCAGCAGAACACTAGCGGGGGGGTCTCGCACAGATACGCAGTATTTT.

The CDR3 DNA reads as TGTGCCAGCAGCCAAATCATCATGAGGGGGCGGGGCAAGACCCAGTACTTC. Protein: CASSQIIMRGRGKTQYF. The gene calls are TRBV7-2 and TRBJ2-5, with a weak D call TRBD1 (7 bases). The germline CDR1 and CDR2 sequences are SGHTA and FQGNSA. The CDR3 extends over 17 amino acids. V was trimmed by 5 bases and J by 6 bases, leaving 25 bases between them.

The chain links TRBV5-1 to TRBJ2-7, with 7 bases lining up with TRBD1. The germline V gene has CDR1 SGHRS and CDR2 YFSETQ. The junction had 10 bases not matched to a gene; V was cut back by 5 bases and J by 2 bases. The CDR3 has 15 amino acids. The CDR3 DNA is TGCGCCAGCAGTTCTCCGGGACAGTCTACCTACGAGCAGTACTTC. It yields the protein CASSSPGQSTYEQYF.

The chain joins TRBV4-2 to TRBJ2-1, with 9 nucleotides matching TRBD2. CDR3 length: 22 amino acids. V gave up 0 bases and J gave up 2 bases; unmatched junction bases: 20. CDR1 LGHNA and CDR2 YNFKEQ come from the germline V gene. The CDR3 loop is CASSQDLGSGGALGRPYNEQFF. The DNA for the CDR3 is TGTGCCAGCAGCCAAGATTTGGGTAGCGGGGGCGCCCTCGGGAGGCCCTACAATGAGCAGTTCTTC.

The CDR3 protein is CASSLGADYYEQYF. The CDR3 nucleotides read TGTGCCAGCAGCCTAGGGGCGGATTACTACGAGCAGTACTTC. This chain uses TRBV7-2 with TRBJ2-7; D might be TRBD1 (5 bases). Trimming shortened V by 5 bases and J by 3 bases, and 14 bases separated the two germline ends. CDR3 length: 14 amino acids. Looked up from germline, CDR1 is SGHTA and CDR2 is FQGNSA.

The chain recombines TRBV5-4 with TRBJ1-2, with D perhaps TRBD1 (5 bases). This CDR3 is built from 16 residues. The ends were cut back, 0 bases at V and 2 bases at J, with 14 bases in the middle. CDR1 SGHNT and CDR2 YYREEE come from the germline V gene (reference sequence). Written as DNA, the CDR3 is TGTGCCAGCAGCTTGGGGGCCAGGGTCGAAAACTATGGCTACACCTTC. This gives the protein CASSLGARVENYGYTF.

In this sample, this clone turned up once. The CDR3 here is CASKTDPGGAYGYTF. As DNA, the CDR3 is TGCGCCAGCAAGACTGACCCAGGGGGCGCTTATGGCTACACCTTC. V gene TRBV5-1 combines with J gene TRBJ1-2; 8 bases align to TRBD1. This CDR3 has 15 amino acids. CDR1 SGHRS and CDR2 YFSETQ come from the germline V gene. Trimming took 6 bases from V and 5 from J; bases not matched to a gene: 12.

The chain recombines TRBV6-5 with TRBJ1-1; unclear D gene. The V end was cut by 0 bases, the J end by 3 bases, with 8 bases between. The CDR3 consists of 14 residues. The germline V gene has CDR1 MNHEY and CDR2 SVGAGI. The CDR3 reads CASSYSAGYTEAFF. The CDR3 coding sequence is TGTGCCAGCAGTTACTCGGCGGGATACACTGAAGCTTTCTTT.

The J gene is TRBJ1-6, the V gene TRBV30, with a possible D match to TRBD1 (5 bases). Germline V gives CDR1 GTSNPN, CDR2 SVGIG (reference sequence). Trimming took off 5 bases at V and 7 bases at J, with 15 bases between the two ends. The CDR3 totals 14 residues. The CDR3 bases are TGTGCCTGGTATCGTGGGGGGAGAAATTCACCCCTCCACTTT. Protein: CAWYRGGRNSPLHF.

As concerns this clone: This sample also contains other DNA sequences that code for the same CDR3. The rearrangement joins TRBV14 to TRBJ1-3; TRBD1 might be the D (5 bases). With 4 bases removed from V and 4 bases from J, the gap between germline ends came to 11 bases. Germline assignment: CDR1 SGHDN and CDR2 FVKESK. The CDR3 consists of 14 residues. CDR3: CASSPLGPGNTIYF. The DNA of the CDR3 is TGTGCCAGCAGCCCCCTGGGACCCGGAAACACCATATATTTT.

J is TRBJ2-2 and V is TRBV11-2, with 7 bases matching TRBD2. Trimming at V came to 5 bases and at J to 3 bases, leaving 6 bases not matched to a gene. This CDR3 has 15 residues. In germline, CDR1 is SGHAT, CDR2 FQNNGV. Written as DNA, the CDR3 is TGTGCCAGCAGCCTGACTAGCTCCCACACCGGGGAGCTGTTTTTT. It is translated as CASSLTSSHTGELFF. Supplemented by reference TRBV11-2 and TRBJ2-2, the full variable domain reads EAGVAQSPRYKIIEKRQSVAFWCNPISGHATLYWYQQILGQGPKLLIQFQNNGVVDDSQLPKDRFSAERLKGVDSTLKIQPAKLEDSAVYLCASSLTSSHTGELFFGEGSRLTVL.

The chain couples TRBV4-1 to TRBJ1-2; D is unclear. V was clipped by 3 bases and J by 7 bases, with 18 bases between them. This CDR3 comprises 15 residues. The V gene's germline CDR1 is MGHRA and CDR2 YSYEKL. The CDR3 region is CASSHGGPPGSGYTF. For the CDR3, the DNA is TGCGCCAGCAGCCACGGCGGACCTCCTGGTTCTGGCTACACCTTC.

The chain couples TRBV24-1 to TRBJ2-3, with no clear D. This CDR3 has 11 residues. V was clipped by 5 bases and J by 3 bases, with 2 bases between them. The germline gives CDR1 KGHDR, CDR2 SFDVKD. The CDR3 DNA reads TGTGCCACCAGTGTAACAGATACGCAGTATTTT. This gives the protein CATSVTDTQYF.

This chain joins TRBV18 and TRBJ1-2, with D unresolved. V was shortened by 5 bases and J by 5 bases, with 9 bases between the two germline ends. The germline V gene encodes CDR1 KGHSH and CDR2 LQKENI. The CDR3 runs 12 residues. The DNA of the CDR3 is TGTGCCAGCTCAGGTACCGCTTATGGCTACACCTTC. Protein: CASSGTAYGYTF.

The CDR3 spells CASRAGPQGEKLFF. The CDR3 nucleotides read TGTGCCAGCAGAGCCGGACCCCAGGGTGAAAAACTGTTTTTT. The chain couples TRBV2 to TRBJ1-4; D is perhaps TRBD1 (5 bases). This CDR3 is 14 amino acids long. With 6 bases removed from V and 7 bases from J, the gap between germline ends came to 15 bases. CDR1 is SNHLY and CDR2 is FYNNEI in the germline V gene.

The chain recombines TRBV11-1 with TRBJ1-6, with D hard to call. Germline V CDR1 and CDR2: SGHAT, FQDESV (reference sequence). This CDR3 region has 14 residues. Deletions cut 5 bases from V and 13 bases from J, with 18 bases between. CDR3 sequence (DNA): TGTGCCAGCAGCCCGGGCCTTTTGGCGAGGCCCCTCCACTTT. Translated: CASSPGLLARPLHF.

V is TRBV7-8 and J is TRBJ2-5; D gene ambiguous. The germline CDR1 and CDR2 sequences are SGHVS and FQNEAQ. The CDR3 runs to 12 residues. With 5 bases removed from V and 9 bases from J, the gap between germline ends came to 13 bases. The CDR3 DNA sequence: TGTGCCAGCAGCCCAAGGGCAGGAGCCCAGTACTTC. Its translation is CASSPRAGAQYF.

This chain joins TRBV6-6 and TRBJ2-2; D is unresolved. CDR3 length: 15 amino acids. Trimming stripped 7 bases from V and 2 bases from J, with 14 bases between. The germline V gene encodes CDR1 MNHNY and CDR2 SVGAGI (reference sequence). Written as DNA, the CDR3 is TGTGCCAGCACCTCCCTGTCGGGTAACACCGGGGAGCTGTTTTTT. This gives the protein CASTSLSGNTGELFF.

CDR3 coding DNA: TGTGCCAGCAGTCCTTTCCGGGGCACTGAAGCTTTCTTT. It codes for CASSPFRGTEAFF. This sequence joins TRBV27 and TRBJ1-1; D unclear. The V and J ends lost 5 bases and 4 bases respectively, with 11 bases between them. Germline V gene sequence: CDR1 MNHEY, CDR2 SMNVEV (reference sequence). This CDR3 is built from 13 residues.

The chain couples TRBV4-1 to TRBJ2-7, with D possibly being TRBD1 or TRBD2 (5 bases each). The CDR3 is 16 residues long. CDR1 is MGHRA, CDR2 YSYEKL, per germline. The V gene lost 0 bases and the J gene lost 2 bases, with 14 bases spanning the gap. The CDR3 reads CASSQDHGARAYEQYF. CDR3 coding DNA: TGCGCCAGCAGCCAAGATCACGGGGCGCGGGCCTACGAGCAGTACTTC.

The gene calls are TRBV30 and TRBJ2-1; D gene unclear. Trimming took 7 bases from V and 1 from J, leaving 20 bases between them. This CDR3 has 16 amino acids. Germline CDR1 and CDR2: GTSNPN and SVGIG (reference sequence). The CDR3, as DNA: TGTGCCTCCTCGAATCTGGACCTTAGATCCTACAATGAGCAGTTCTTC. This translates into CASSNLDLRSYNEQFF. Full variable domain (remainder filled in from reference TRBV30 and TRBJ2-1): SQTIHQWPATLVQPVGSPLSLECTVEGTSNPNLYWYRQAAGRGLQLLFYSVGIGQISSEVPQNLSASRPQDRQFILSSKKLLLSDSGFYLCASSNLDLRSYNEQFFGPGTRLTVL.

This chain uses TRBV7-6 with TRBJ2-7, with D perhaps being TRBD1 or TRBD2 (5 bases each). The CDR3 covers 16 residues. Looked up from germline, CDR1 is SGHVS and CDR2 is FNYEAQ. Trimming removed 1 base from V and 0 bases from J, with 13 bases in between. The CDR3 region is CASSLGPGRVSYEQYF. As DNA, the CDR3 is TGTGCCAGCAGCTTAGGCCCGGGACGAGTCTCCTACGAGCAGTACTTC.